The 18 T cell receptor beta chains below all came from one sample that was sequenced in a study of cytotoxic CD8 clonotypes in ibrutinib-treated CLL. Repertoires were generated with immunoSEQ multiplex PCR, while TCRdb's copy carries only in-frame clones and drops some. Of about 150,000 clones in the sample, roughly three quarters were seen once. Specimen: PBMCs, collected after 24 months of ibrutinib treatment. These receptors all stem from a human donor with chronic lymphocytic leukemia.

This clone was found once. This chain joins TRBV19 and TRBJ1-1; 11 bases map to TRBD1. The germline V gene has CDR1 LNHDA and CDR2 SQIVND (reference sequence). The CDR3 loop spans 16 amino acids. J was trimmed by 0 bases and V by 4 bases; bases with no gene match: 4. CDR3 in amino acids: CASSRGQGGVNTEAFF. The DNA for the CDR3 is TGTGCCAGTAGTAGGGGACAGGGGGGAGTGAACACTGAAGCTTTCTTT.

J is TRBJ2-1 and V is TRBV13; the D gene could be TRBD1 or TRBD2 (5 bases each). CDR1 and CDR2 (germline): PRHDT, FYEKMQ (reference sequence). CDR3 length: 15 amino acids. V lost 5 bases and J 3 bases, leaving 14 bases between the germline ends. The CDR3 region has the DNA TGTGCCAGCAGCCCCTTGGGGACCGACTACAATGAGCAGTTCTTC. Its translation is CASSPLGTDYNEQFF.

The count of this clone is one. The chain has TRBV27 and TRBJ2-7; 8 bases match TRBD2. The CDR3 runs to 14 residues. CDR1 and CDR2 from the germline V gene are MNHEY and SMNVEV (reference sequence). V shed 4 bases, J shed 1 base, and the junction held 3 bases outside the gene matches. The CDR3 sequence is CASSWSSGSYEQYF. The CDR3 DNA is TGTGCCAGCAGTTGGTCTAGCGGGTCCTACGAGCAGTACTTC.

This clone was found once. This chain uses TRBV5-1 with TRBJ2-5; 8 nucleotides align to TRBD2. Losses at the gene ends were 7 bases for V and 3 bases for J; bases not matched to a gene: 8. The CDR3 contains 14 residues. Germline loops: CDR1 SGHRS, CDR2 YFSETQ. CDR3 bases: TGCGCCAGCCTCGCGACAGCGGGAGAAGAGACCCAGTACTTC. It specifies CASLATAGEETQYF.

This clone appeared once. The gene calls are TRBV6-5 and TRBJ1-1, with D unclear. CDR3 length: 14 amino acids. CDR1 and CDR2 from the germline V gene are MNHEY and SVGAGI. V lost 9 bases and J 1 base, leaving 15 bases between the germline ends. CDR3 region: CASSSPNKNTEAFF. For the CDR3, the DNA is TGTGCCAGTTCCTCACCGAATAAGAACACTGAAGCTTTCTTT.

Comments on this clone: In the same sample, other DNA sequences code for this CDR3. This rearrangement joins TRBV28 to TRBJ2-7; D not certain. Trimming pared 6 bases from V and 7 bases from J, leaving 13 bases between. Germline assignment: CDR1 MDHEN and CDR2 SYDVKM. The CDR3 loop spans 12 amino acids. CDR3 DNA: TGTGCCAGCAGCCCAGGCTCCTGGGAGCAGTACTTC. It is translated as CASSPGSWEQYF.

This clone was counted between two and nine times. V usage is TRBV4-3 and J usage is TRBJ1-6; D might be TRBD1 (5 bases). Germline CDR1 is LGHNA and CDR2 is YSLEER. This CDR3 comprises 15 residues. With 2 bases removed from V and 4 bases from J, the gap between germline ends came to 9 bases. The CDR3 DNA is TGCGCCAGCAGCCAACGGGGGGGGTATAATTCACCCCTCCACTTT. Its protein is CASSQRGGYNSPLHF.

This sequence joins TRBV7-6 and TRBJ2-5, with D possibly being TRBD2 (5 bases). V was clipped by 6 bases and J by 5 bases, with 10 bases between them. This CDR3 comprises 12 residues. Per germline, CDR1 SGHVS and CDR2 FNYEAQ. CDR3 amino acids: CASRRTGETQYF. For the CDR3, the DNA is TGTGCCAGCAGGCGTACGGGGGAGACCCAGTACTTC.

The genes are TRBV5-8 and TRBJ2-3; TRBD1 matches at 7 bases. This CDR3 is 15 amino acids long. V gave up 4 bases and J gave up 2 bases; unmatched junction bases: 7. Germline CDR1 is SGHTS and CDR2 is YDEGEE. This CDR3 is CASSLGQWDTDTQYF. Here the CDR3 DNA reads TGTGCCAGCAGCCTGGGACAGTGGGACACAGATACGCAGTATTTT.

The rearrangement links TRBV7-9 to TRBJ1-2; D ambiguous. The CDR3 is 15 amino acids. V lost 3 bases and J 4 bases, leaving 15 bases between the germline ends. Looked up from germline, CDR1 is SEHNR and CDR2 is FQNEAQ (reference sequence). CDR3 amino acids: CASSLMGGKGYGYTF. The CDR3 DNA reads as TGTGCCAGCAGCTTGATGGGAGGGAAGGGCTATGGCTACACCTTC.

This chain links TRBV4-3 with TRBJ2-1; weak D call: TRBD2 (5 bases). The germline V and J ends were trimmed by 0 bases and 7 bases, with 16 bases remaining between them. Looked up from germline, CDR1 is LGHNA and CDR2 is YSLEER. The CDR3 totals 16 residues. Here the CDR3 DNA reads TGCGCCAGCAGCCAAGATTCGGGAATTGGGCGGAATGAGCAGTTCTTC. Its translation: CASSQDSGIGRNEQFF.

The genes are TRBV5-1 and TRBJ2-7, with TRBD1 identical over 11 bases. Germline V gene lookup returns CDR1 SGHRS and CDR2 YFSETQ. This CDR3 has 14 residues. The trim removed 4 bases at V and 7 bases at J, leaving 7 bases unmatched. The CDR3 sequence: CASSPGQGAGEQYF. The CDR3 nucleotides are TGCGCCAGCAGCCCCGGACAGGGGGCAGGGGAGCAGTACTTC.

Here the CDR3 reads CASSIPGTGETQYF. CDR3 nucleotide sequence: TGTGCCAGTAGTATTCCCGGGACCGGAGAGACCCAGTACTTC. This rearrangement joins TRBV19 to TRBJ2-5; either TRBD1 or TRBD2 may supply D (5 bases each). The CDR3 is 14 amino acids. Germline V lookup: CDR1 LNHDA, CDR2 SQIVND (reference sequence). V lost 3 bases and J 4 bases, leaving 12 bases between the germline ends. Complete variable domain (other parts from reference TRBV19 and TRBJ2-5): DGGITQSPKYLFRKEGQNVTLSCEQNLNHDAMYWYRQDPGQGLRLIYYSQIVNDFQKGDIAEGYSVSREKKESFPLTVTSAQKNPTAFYLCASSIPGTGETQYFGPGTRLLVL.

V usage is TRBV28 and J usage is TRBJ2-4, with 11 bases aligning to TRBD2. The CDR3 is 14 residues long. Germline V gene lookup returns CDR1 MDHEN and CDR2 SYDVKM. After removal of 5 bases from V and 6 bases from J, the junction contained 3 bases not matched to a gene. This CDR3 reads CASSPLAGGNIQYF. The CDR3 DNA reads TGTGCCAGCAGTCCGCTAGCGGGAGGAAACATTCAGTACTTC. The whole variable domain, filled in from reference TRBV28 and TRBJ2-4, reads DVKVTQSSRYLVKRTGEKVFLECVQDMDHENMFWYRQDPGLGLRLIYFSYDVKMKEKGDIPEGYSVSREKKERFSLILESASTNQTSMYLCASSPLAGGNIQYFGAGTRLSVL.

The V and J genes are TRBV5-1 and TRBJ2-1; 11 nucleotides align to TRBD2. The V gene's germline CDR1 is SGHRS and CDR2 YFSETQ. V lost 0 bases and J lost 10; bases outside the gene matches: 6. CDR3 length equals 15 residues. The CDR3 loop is CASSLALAGGGEQFF. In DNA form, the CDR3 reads TGCGCCAGCAGCTTGGCGCTAGCGGGAGGCGGCGAGCAGTTCTTC. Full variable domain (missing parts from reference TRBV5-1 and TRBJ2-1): KAGVTQTPRYLIKTRGQQVTLSCSPISGHRSVSWYQQTPGQGLQFLFEYFSETQRNKGNFPGRFSGRQFSNSRSEMNVSTLELGDSALYLCASSLALAGGGEQFFGPGTRLTVL.

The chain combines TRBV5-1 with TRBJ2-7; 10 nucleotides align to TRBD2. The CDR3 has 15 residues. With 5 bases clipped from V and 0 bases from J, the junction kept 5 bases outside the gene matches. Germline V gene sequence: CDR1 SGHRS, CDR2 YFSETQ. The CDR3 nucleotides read TGCGCCAGCAGTCCCAGGACTAGCGGCTCCTACGAGCAGTACTTC. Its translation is CASSPRTSGSYEQYF. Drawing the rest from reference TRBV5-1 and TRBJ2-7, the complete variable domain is KAGVTQTPRYLIKTRGQQVTLSCSPISGHRSVSWYQQTPGQGLQFLFEYFSETQRNKGNFPGRFSGRQFSNSRSEMNVSTLELGDSALYLCASSPRTSGSYEQYFGPGTRLTVT.

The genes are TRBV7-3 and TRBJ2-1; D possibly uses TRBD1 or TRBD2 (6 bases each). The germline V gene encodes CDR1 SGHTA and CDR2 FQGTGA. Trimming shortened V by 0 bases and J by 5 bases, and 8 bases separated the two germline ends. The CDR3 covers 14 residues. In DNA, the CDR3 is TGTGCCAGCAGCTTAACGGGGGGCCACAATGAGCAGTTCTTC. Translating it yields CASSLTGGHNEQFF.

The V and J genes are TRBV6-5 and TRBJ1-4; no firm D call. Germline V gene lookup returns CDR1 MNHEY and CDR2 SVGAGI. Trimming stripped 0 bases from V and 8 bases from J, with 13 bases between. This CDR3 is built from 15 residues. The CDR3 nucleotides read TGTGCCAGCAGTTACTCCAAAAACCGACCCGAAAAACTGTTTTTT. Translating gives CASSYSKNRPEKLFF.